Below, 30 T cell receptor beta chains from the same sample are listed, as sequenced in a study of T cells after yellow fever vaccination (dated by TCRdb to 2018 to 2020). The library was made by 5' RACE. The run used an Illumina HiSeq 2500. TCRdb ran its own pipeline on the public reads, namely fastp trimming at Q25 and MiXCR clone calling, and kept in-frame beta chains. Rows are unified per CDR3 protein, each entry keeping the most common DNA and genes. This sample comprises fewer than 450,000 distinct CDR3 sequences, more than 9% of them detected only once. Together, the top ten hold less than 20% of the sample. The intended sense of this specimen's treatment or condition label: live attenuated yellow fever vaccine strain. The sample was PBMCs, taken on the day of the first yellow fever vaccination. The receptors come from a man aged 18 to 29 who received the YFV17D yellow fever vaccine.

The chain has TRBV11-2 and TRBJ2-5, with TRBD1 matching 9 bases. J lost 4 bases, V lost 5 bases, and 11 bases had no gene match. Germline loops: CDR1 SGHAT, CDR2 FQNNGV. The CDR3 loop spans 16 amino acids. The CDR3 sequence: CASSKRGQGKGETQYF. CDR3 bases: TGTGCCAGCAGCAAAAGGGGACAGGGAAAGGGAGAGACCCAGTACTTC.

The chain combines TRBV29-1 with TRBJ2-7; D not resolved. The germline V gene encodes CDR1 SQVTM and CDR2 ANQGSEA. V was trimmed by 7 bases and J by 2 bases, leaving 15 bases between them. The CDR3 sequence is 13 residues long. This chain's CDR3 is CSAITGEAYEQYF. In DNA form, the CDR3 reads TGCAGCGCCATTACGGGCGAGGCCTACGAGCAGTACTTC.

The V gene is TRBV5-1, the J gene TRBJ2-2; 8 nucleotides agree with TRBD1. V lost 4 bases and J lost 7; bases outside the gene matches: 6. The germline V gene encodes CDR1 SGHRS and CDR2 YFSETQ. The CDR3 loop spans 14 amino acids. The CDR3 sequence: CASSTRGRGGELFF. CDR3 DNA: TGCGCCAGCAGCACCAGGGGGCGCGGCGGGGAGCTGTTTTTT.

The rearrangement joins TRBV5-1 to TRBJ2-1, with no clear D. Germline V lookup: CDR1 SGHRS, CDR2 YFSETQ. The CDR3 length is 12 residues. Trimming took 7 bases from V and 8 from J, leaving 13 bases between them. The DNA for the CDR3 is TGCGCCAGCCGAGTGACCTTTGATGAGCAGTTCTTC. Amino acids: CASRVTFDEQFF.

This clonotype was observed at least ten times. The CDR3 nucleotides are TGTGCCTGGAACGGGGGGCAATACTATGGCTACACCTTC. Translation gives CAWNGGQYYGYTF. The V call is TRBV30, the J call TRBJ1-2; a weak D match, TRBD1 (6 bases). The CDR3 runs to 13 residues. The germline V gene encodes CDR1 GTSNPN and CDR2 SVGIG (reference sequence). Trimming took off 4 bases at V and 3 bases at J, with 12 bases between the two ends.

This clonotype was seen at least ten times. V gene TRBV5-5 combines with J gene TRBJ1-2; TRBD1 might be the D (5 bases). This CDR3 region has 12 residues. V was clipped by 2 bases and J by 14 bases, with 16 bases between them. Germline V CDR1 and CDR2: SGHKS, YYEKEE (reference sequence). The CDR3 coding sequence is TGTGCCAGCAGCTTACTCAGGGCCCTTCCTACCTTC. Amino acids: CASSLLRALPTF.

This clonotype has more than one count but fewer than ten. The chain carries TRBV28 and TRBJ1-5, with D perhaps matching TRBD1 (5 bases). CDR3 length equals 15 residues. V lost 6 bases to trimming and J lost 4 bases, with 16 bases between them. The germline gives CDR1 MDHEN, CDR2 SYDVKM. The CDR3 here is CASRQAGTLNQPQHF. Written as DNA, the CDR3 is TGTGCCAGCAGACAAGCTGGGACGTTGAATCAGCCCCAGCATTTT.

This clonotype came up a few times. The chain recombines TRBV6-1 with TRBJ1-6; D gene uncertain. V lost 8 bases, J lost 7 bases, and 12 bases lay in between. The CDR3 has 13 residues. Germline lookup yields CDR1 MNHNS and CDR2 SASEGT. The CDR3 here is CASWSPNNSPLHF. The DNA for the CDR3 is TGTGCCAGCTGGAGCCCCAACAATTCACCCCTCCACTTT.

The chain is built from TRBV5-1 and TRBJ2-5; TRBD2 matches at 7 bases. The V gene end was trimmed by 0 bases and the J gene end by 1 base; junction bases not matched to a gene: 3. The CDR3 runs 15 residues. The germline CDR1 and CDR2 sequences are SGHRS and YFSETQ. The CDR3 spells CASSLDSGRQETQYF. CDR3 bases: TGCGCCAGCAGCTTGGATAGCGGGCGCCAAGAGACCCAGTACTTC.

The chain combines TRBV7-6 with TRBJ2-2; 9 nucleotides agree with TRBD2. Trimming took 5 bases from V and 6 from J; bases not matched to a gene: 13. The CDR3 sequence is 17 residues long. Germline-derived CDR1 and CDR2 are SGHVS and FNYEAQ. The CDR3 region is CASSPISGGHGSGELFF. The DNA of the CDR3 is TGTGCCAGCAGCCCAATAAGCGGGGGGCACGGGTCCGGGGAGCTGTTTTTT.

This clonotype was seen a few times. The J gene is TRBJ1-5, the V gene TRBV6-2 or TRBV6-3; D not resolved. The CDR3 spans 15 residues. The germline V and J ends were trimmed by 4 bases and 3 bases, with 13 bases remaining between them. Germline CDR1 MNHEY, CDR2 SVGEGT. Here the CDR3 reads CASSSPREINQPQHF. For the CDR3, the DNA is TGTGCCAGCAGTTCCCCCCGGGAGATCAATCAGCCCCAGCATTTT.

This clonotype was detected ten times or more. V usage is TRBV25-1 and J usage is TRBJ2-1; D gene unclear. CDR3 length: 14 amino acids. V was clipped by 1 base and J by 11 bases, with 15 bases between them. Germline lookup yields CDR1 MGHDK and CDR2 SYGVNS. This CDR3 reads CASSEFASRAKQFF. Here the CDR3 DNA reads TGTGCCAGCAGTGAATTTGCGTCTAGGGCTAAGCAGTTCTTC.

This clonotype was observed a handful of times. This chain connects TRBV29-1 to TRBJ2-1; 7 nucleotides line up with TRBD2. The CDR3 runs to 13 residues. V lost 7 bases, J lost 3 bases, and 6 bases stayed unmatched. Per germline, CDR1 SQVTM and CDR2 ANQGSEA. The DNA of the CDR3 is TGCAGCGCTGGGGGGGGTCACTACAATGAGCAGTTCTTC. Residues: CSAGGGHYNEQFF.

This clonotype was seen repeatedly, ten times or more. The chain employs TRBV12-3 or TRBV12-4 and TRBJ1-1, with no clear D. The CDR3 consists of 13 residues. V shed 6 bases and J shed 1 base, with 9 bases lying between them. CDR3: CASRLQENTEAFF. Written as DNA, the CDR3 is TGTGCCAGCAGGCTCCAGGAGAACACTGAAGCTTTCTTT.

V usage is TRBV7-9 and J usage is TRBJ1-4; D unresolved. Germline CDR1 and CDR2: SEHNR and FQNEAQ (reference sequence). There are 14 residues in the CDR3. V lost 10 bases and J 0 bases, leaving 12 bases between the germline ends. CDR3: CAIDVAATNEKLFF. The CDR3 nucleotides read TGTGCCATAGACGTGGCCGCAACTAATGAAAAACTGTTTTTT.

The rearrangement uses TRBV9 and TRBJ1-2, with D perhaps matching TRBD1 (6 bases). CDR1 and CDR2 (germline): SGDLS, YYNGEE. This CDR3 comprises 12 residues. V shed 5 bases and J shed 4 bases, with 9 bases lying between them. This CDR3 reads CASSRTAYGYTF. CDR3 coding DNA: TGTGCCAGCAGTCGGACAGCCTATGGCTACACCTTC. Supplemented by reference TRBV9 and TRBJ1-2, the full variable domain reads DSGVTQTPKHLITATGQRVTLRCSPRSGDLSVYWYQQSLDQGLQFLIQYYNGEERAKGNILERFSAQQFPDLHSELNLSSLELGDSALYFCASSRTAYGYTFGSGTRLTVV.

Written as DNA, the CDR3 is TGTGCCAGCAGCTTATCTGAGGGCTACACCTTC. Translation: CASSLSEGYTF. The chain links TRBV7-9 to TRBJ1-2; D not resolved. Trimming took 2 bases from V and 8 from J, leaving 6 bases between them. The CDR3 is made up of 11 amino acids. The germline V gene encodes CDR1 SEHNR and CDR2 FQNEAQ (reference sequence).

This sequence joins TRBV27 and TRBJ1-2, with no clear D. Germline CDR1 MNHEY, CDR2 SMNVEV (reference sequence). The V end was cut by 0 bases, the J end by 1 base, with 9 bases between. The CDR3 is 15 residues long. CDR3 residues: CASSLSSPFNYGYTF. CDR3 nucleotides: TGTGCCAGCAGTTTATCGTCCCCATTTAACTATGGCTACACCTTC.

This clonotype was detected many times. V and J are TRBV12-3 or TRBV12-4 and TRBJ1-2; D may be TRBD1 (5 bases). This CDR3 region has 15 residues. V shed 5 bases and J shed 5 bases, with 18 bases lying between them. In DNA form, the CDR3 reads TGTGCCAGCAGTACCGCCCGGGACGGTTTATATGGCTACACCTTC. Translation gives CASSTARDGLYGYTF.

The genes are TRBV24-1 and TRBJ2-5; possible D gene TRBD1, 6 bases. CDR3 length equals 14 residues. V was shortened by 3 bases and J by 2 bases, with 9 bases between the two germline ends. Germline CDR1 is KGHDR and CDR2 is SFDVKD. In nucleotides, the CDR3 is TGTGCCACCAGTGATCCCAGGGGTCAAGAGACCCAGTACTTC. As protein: CATSDPRGQETQYF.

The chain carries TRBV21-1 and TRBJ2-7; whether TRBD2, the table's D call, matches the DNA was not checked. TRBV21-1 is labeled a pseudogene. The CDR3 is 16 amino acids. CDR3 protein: CASTPTPPGSTYEQYF. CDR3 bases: TGTGCCAGCACCCCAACCCCACCCGGGAGCACCTACGAGCAGTACTTC.

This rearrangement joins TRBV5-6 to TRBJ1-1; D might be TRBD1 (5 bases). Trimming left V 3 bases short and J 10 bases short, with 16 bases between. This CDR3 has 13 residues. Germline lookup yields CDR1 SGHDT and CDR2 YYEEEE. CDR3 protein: CASSSVGVGSAFF. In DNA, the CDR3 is TGTGCCAGCAGCTCCGTGGGGGTTGGATCAGCTTTCTTT.

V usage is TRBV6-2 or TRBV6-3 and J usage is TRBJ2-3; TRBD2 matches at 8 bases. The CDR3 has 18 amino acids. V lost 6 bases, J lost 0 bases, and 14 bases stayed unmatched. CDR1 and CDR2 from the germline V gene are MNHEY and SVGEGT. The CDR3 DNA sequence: TGTGCCAGCAGCACCCTCCCCGGACTAGCAAGTAGCACAGATACGCAGTATTTT. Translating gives CASSTLPGLASSTDTQYF.

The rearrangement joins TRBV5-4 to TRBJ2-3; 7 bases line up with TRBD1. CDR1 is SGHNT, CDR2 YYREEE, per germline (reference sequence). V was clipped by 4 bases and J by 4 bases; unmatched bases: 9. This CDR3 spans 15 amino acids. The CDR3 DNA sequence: TGTGCCAGCAGCGGGGTACAGGGGCTCGCAGATACGCAGTATTTT. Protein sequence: CASSGVQGLADTQYF.

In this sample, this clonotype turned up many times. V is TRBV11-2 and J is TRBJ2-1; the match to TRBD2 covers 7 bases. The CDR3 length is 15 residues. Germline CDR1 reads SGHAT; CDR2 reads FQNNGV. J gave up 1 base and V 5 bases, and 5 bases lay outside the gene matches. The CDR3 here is CASSPAGGSYNEQFF. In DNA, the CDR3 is TGTGCCAGCAGCCCAGCCGGGGGGTCCTACAATGAGCAGTTCTTC.

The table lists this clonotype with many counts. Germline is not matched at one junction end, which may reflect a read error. The CDR3 loop reads CASSLGGMNTEAFF. The CDR3 coding sequence is TGTGCCAGCAGCTTGGGGGGGATGAACACTGAAGCTTTCTTT. V gene TRBV5-1 combines with J gene TRBJ1-1, with D perhaps matching TRBD1 (5 bases). The CDR3 covers 14 residues. Germline-derived CDR1 and CDR2 are SGHRS and YFSETQ.

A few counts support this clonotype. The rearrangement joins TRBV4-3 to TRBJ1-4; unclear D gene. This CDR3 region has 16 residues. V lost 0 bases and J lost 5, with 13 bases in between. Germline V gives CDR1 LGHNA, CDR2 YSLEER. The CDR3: CASSQDRRDLNEKLFF. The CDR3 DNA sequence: TGCGCCAGCAGCCAAGATCGGCGTGACCTGAATGAAAAACTGTTTTTT.

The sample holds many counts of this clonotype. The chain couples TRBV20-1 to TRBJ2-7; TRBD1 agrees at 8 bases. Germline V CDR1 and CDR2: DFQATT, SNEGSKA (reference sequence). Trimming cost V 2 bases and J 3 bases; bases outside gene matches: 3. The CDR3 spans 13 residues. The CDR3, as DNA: TGCAGTGCTAGACATACAGGGGGCTACGAGCAGTACTTC. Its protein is CSARHTGGYEQYF.

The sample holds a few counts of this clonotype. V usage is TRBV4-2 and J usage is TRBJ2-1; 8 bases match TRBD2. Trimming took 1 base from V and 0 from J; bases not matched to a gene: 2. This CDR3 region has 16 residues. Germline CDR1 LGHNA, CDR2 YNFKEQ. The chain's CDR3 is CASSQGSGGSYNEQFF. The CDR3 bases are TGTGCCAGCAGCCAAGGCAGCGGGGGCTCCTACAATGAGCAGTTCTTC.

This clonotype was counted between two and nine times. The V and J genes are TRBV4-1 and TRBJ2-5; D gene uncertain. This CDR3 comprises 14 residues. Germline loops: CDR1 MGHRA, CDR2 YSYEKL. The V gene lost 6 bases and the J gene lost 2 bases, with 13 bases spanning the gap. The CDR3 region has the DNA TGCGCCAGCAGGGAGACGCTGCTGCAAGAGACCCAGTACTTC. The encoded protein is CASRETLLQETQYF.